This T cell receptor (beta chain) was recorded in a study of cytomegalovirus exposure and HLA in healthy donors. CDR3 length: 14 residues. In germline, CDR1 is SEHNR, CDR2 FQNEAQ (reference sequence). The V end lost 0 bases, the J end lost 2 bases, and 7 bases lay between the germline ends. This clone turned up a few times. Its antigen is undetermined. The sample has other DNA sequences that encode this CDR3 too. Findings of the study overall: In a later analysis, specific HLA alleles were associated with more than 15,000 TCR beta sequences at a 0.05 false discovery rate. In a later analysis, V- and J-gene trimming of beta chains associated with a DCLRE1C missense variant, replicated independently. Across HLA loci, a later analysis found differing TCR association rates, with DRB1 most and HLA-C fewest.

The PCR was carried out with 60 Vbeta primers and 13 Jbeta primers. Authors' methods: In a later analysis, roughly 10 million of some 80 million unique beta chains occurred in at least two donors. The protocol was immunoSEQ multiplex PCR, while the TCRdb copy is restricted to in-frame clones and leaves out a portion. V, J and clone size are those of that table, while D and trimming were read from the DNA. The data hold hundreds of thousands of clones, with roughly 83% observed a single time. This rearrangement joins TRBV7-9 to TRBJ1-1; the D is unclear. The sequence was collected from a girl aged 10 to 17 in good health and CMV-seronegative. The sample comprised PBMCs. CDR3 protein: CASSLAGGNTEAFF. The CDR3 DNA reads as TGTGCCAGCAGCTTAGCCGGAGGAAACACTGAAGCTTTCTTT.